This T cell receptor (beta chain) was captured in a study of quantifying T cell responses using KT2 cells. Study information: TCR alpha and beta constant-region primers primed reverse transcription of RNA. General observations from the study: Very high KT2 spike-in numbers caused saturation in KT2 sequence detection.

This clonotype has just a few counts. Its antigen remains unidentified. The cDNA 3' end received a ligated oligonucleotide with a UMI. An equimolar mix of RC1.1 and RC1.2 primed the beta chain across TRBC1 and TRBC2. TCR alpha and beta chains were handled separately starting at the second PCR. TCRdb re-derived calls from the UMI-ligation and nested PCR reads in MiXCR, one entry per CDR3 protein. Here the sample spans approximately 46,000 distinct CDR3 sequences, under 14% being singletons. KT2 cells were mixed with fixed PBMC numbers at varying ratios. Trimming cost V 1 base and J 7 bases; bases outside gene matches: 9. The CDR3 extends over 15 amino acids. Germline lookup yields CDR1 SEHNR and CDR2 FQNEAQ (reference sequence).

This TCR was sampled from a human donor. The specimen was PBMCs spiked with cells of the T cell clone KT2. The chain employs TRBV7-9 and TRBJ1-1; 7 positions match TRBD1. CDR3 loop: CASSLVYRGTGEAFF. The CDR3 coding sequence is TGTGCCAGCAGCTTAGTTTACAGGGGAACTGGTGAAGCTTTCTTT.